The 17 T cell receptor beta chains below come from one sample, sequenced in a study of blood T cell repertoires in COVID-19. Sequencing used immunoSEQ multiplex PCR; TCRdb keeps in-frame clones, though not all of them. The table shows roughly 400,000 clones, with 85% to 90% occurring only once. The sequencing sample was made of PBMCs or T cells enriched from blood (not recorded which). These receptors originate from a man aged 25 to 40 who had recovered from COVID-19.

V and J are TRBV28 and TRBJ2-7; TRBD1 matches 7 bases. Germline V gives CDR1 MDHEN, CDR2 SYDVKM. The CDR3 spans 13 residues. The V segment lost 2 bases and the J segment 10 bases; nucleotides outside the gene matches: 8. CDR3 region: CASSLGQEKRQYF. The CDR3 DNA reads TGTGCCAGCAGTTTAGGACAGGAAAAGAGACAGTACTTC.

The V call is TRBV29-1, the J call TRBJ2-7; 12 bases fit TRBD2. Germline CDR1 and CDR2: SQVTM and ANQGSEA. The CDR3 runs 13 residues. The J segment lost 7 bases and the V segment lost 7 bases, leaving 8 bases of the junction unmatched. In DNA form, the CDR3 reads TGCAGCGCCTCACTAGCGGGAGGCGGGGAGCAGTACTTC. Translated: CSASLAGGGEQYF.

The J gene is TRBJ2-7, the V gene TRBV29-1; D possibly corresponds to TRBD1 (5 bases). Germline V lookup: CDR1 SQVTM, CDR2 ANQGSEA. The ends were cut back, 2 bases at V and 6 bases at J, with 11 bases in the middle. The CDR3 extends over 12 amino acids. CDR3 bases: TGCAGCGTTGAATGGGGCTCCCGCGAGCAGTACTTC. Translated: CSVEWGSREQYF.

The chain has TRBV10-3 and TRBJ2-2; 12 bases match TRBD1. CDR3 length equals 15 residues. Germline values: CDR1 ENHRY, CDR2 SYGVKD. Unmatched junction bases numbered 8, after V lost 8 bases and J lost 7 bases. The chain's CDR3 is CAIQTGTGGIGELFF. CDR3 in DNA: TGTGCCATCCAAACCGGGACAGGGGGCATCGGGGAGCTGTTTTTT.

V usage is TRBV5-5 and J usage is TRBJ1-5; perhaps TRBD1 as D (6 bases). Trimming took 2 bases from V and 4 from J, leaving 22 bases between them. CDR1 and CDR2 from the germline V gene are SGHKS and YYEKEE (reference sequence). The CDR3 sequence is 18 residues long. CDR3 region: CASSFGSGGPSLNQPQHF. CDR3 coding DNA: TGTGCCAGCAGCTTTGGTTCGGGGGGCCCCTCTTTAAATCAGCCCCAGCATTTT.

This clone was counted a single time. The chain joins TRBV7-9 to TRBJ2-7, with TRBD1 identical over 8 bases. The CDR3 runs to 14 residues. Germline V lookup: CDR1 SEHNR, CDR2 FQNEAQ (reference sequence). V shed 6 bases and J 0 bases; nucleotides not matched to a gene: 4. CDR3 DNA sequence: TGTGCCAGCAGGGGGACAGGCGGCTCCTACGAGCAGTACTTC. It encodes CASRGTGGSYEQYF.

The chain carries TRBV28 and TRBJ2-7, with 9 bases aligning to TRBD2. CDR1 MDHEN and CDR2 SYDVKM come from the germline V gene. J gave up 0 bases and V 5 bases, and 8 bases lay outside the gene matches. The CDR3 is 16 amino acids. The CDR3 reads CASSPYRLAVSYEQYF. The CDR3 bases are TGTGCCAGCAGTCCCTATCGACTAGCGGTCTCCTACGAGCAGTACTTC. The variable domain in full, with the rest retrieved from reference TRBV28 and TRBJ2-7, is DVKVTQSSRYLVKRTGEKVFLECVQDMDHENMFWYRQDPGLGLRLIYFSYDVKMKEKGDIPEGYSVSREKKERFSLILESASTNQTSMYLCASSPYRLAVSYEQYFGPGTRLTVT.

The rearrangement joins TRBV11-2 to TRBJ2-7, with 9 nucleotides matching TRBD2. In germline, CDR1 is SGHAT, CDR2 FQNNGV. V dropped 3 bases and J dropped 4; count of bases not matched to a gene: 4. The CDR3 contains 14 residues. CDR3 DNA sequence: TGTGCCAGCAGCTTCGCGGGAGGGAATTACGAGCAGTACTTC. Protein: CASSFAGGNYEQYF. The full variable domain, with the rest looked up from reference TRBV11-2 and TRBJ2-7, is EAGVAQSPRYKIIEKRQSVAFWCNPISGHATLYWYQQILGQGPKLLIQFQNNGVVDDSQLPKDRFSAERLKGVDSTLKIQPAKLEDSAVYLCASSFAGGNYEQYFGPGTRLTVT.

The V gene is TRBV27, the J gene TRBJ2-2; the D gene is possibly TRBD2 (6 bases). The V end lost 5 bases, the J end lost 6 bases, and 13 bases lay between the germline ends. This CDR3 spans 14 amino acids. Germline assignment: CDR1 MNHEY and CDR2 SMNVEV (reference sequence). CDR3 DNA: TGTGCCAGCAGTACGCGGGATTTTCCCGGGGAGCTGTTTTTT. Residues: CASSTRDFPGELFF.

The chain couples TRBV29-1 to TRBJ1-1; 7 bases agree with TRBD1. Looked up from germline, CDR1 is SQVTM and CDR2 is ANQGSEA. The CDR3 loop spans 13 amino acids. The V and J ends lost 4 bases and 5 bases, in that order; junction bases with no gene match: 7. The CDR3 loop is CSVVRQGGTEAFF. The CDR3 DNA follows: TGCAGCGTTGTTCGGCAGGGGGGAACTGAAGCTTTCTTT.

The J gene is TRBJ2-3, the V gene TRBV7-9, with 7 positions matching TRBD1. With V trimmed by 5 bases and J by 4 bases, 3 bases remained unmatched. Germline CDR1 SEHNR, CDR2 FQNEAQ (reference sequence). This CDR3 spans 13 amino acids. CDR3 DNA: TGTGCCAGCAGCACCACAGGGGCAGATACGCAGTATTTT. Translating it yields CASSTTGADTQYF.

This sequence joins TRBV7-6 and TRBJ2-1; D possibly corresponds to TRBD2 (6 bases). The ends were cut back, 4 bases at V and 8 bases at J, with 18 bases in the middle. The CDR3 consists of 15 residues. From germline, CDR1 is SGHVS and CDR2 FNYEAQ. CDR3 bases: TGTGCCAGCAGCTCGACTGAGACGTCTAGCGATGAGCAGTTCTTC. Translating gives CASSSTETSSDEQFF. The variable domain in full, completed from reference TRBV7-6 and TRBJ2-1, reads GAGVSQSPRYKVTKRGQDVALRCDPISGHVSLYWYRQALGQGPEFLTYFNYEAQQDKSGLPNDRFSAERPEGSISTLTIQRTEQRDSAMYRCASSSTETSSDEQFFGPGTRLTVL.

The rearrangement links TRBV5-1 to TRBJ1-2, with 7 bases that match TRBD1. Germline V CDR1 and CDR2: SGHRS, YFSETQ. V was clipped by 1 base and J by 8 bases; unmatched bases: 8. The CDR3 spans 14 residues. CDR3 sequence reads: CASSLKGAVEGYTF. DNA for the CDR3: TGCGCCAGCAGCTTGAAGGGGGCAGTGGAGGGCTACACCTTC.

This sequence joins TRBV5-1 and TRBJ2-7, with 7 bases matching TRBD1. Trimming took 4 bases from V and 5 from J; bases not matched to a gene: 9. Germline loops: CDR1 SGHRS, CDR2 YFSETQ. This CDR3 comprises 14 residues. CDR3 in DNA: TGCGCCAGCAGCGCCGGACAGGAGAACCACGAGCAGTACTTC. It translates to CASSAGQENHEQYF.

The rearrangement uses TRBV3-1 (or the pseudogene TRBV3-2) and TRBJ2-5, with D perhaps matching TRBD1 (6 bases). Germline V gives CDR1 LGHDT, CDR2 YNNKEL (reference sequence). Deletions cut 2 bases from V and 7 bases from J, with 14 bases between. The CDR3 totals 14 residues. CDR3 in amino acids: CASSQNRAGGTQYF. The CDR3 region has the DNA TGTGCCAGCAGCCAAAACAGGGCTGGAGGGACCCAGTACTTC.

The chain recombines TRBV10-3 with TRBJ1-1; weak D call: TRBD1 (6 bases). V lost 10 bases to trimming and J lost 5 bases, with 23 bases between them. There are 15 residues in the CDR3. Germline V gene lookup returns CDR1 ENHRY and CDR2 SYGVKD. CDR3 coding DNA: TGTGCCACCCTGGGGACGGGACACGGGTGGACTGAAGCTTTCTTT. It translates to CATLGTGHGWTEAFF.

The V call is TRBV2, the J call TRBJ2-7, with a tentative D call TRBD1 (5 bases). Per germline, CDR1 SNHLY and CDR2 FYNNEI. Deletions cut 6 bases from V and 5 bases from J, with 14 bases between. This CDR3 spans 13 amino acids. The CDR3 protein is CASRSRGPDEQYF. In DNA, the CDR3 is TGTGCCAGCAGAAGTAGGGGCCCCGACGAGCAGTACTTC.